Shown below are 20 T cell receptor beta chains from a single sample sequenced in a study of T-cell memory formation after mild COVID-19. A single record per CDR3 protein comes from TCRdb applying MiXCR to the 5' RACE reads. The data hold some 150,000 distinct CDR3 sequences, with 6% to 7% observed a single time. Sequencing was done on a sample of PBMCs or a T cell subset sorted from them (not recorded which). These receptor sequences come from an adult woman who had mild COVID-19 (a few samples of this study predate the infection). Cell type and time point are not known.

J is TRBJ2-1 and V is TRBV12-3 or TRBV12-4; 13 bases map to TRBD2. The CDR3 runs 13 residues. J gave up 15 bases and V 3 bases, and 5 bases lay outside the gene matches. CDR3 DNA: TGTGCCAGCAGTTTCGGACTAGCGGGAGCCCCGTTCTTC. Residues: CASSFGLAGAPFF.

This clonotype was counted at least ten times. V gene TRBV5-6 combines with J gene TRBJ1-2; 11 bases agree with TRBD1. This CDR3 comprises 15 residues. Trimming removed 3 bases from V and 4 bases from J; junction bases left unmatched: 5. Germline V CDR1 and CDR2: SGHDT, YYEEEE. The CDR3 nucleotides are TGTGCCAGCAGCTGGGGGACAGGGGGTGGCTATGGCTACACCTTC. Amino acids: CASSWGTGGGYGYTF.

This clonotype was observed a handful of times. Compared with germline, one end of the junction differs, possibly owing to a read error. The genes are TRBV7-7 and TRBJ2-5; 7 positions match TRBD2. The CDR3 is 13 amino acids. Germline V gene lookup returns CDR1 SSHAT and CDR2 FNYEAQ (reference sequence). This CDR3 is CASSSGGGETQYF. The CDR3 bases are TGTGCTAGCAGCTCCGGCGGGGGAGAGACCCAGTACTTC.

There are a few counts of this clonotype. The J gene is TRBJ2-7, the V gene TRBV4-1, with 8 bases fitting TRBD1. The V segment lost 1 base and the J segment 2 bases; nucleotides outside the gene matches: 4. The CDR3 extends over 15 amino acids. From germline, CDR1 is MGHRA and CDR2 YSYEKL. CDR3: CASSQAAGQAYEQYF. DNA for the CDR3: TGCGCCAGCAGCCAAGCCGCGGGACAGGCCTACGAGCAGTACTTC.

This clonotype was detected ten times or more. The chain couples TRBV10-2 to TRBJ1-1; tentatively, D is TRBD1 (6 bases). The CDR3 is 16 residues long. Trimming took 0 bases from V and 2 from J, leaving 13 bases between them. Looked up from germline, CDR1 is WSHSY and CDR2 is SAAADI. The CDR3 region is CASSESLGQRNTEAFF. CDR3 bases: TGCGCCAGCAGTGAGTCACTTGGACAGCGCAACACTGAAGCTTTCTTT.

Here the CDR3 DNA reads TGTGCCAGCAGCCAAGATCCGGGGGGGAATTGGGATAGCAATCAGCCCCAGCATTTT. Its translation: CASSQDPGGNWDSNQPQHF. This rearrangement joins TRBV3-1 to TRBJ1-5; a weak D match, TRBD1 (5 bases). Germline V lookup: CDR1 LGHDT, CDR2 YNNKEL (reference sequence). This CDR3 comprises 19 residues. Trimming stripped 0 bases from V and 0 bases from J, with 18 bases between. Variable domain in full (rest from reference TRBV3-1 and TRBJ1-5): DTAVSQTPKYLVTQMGNDKSIKCEQNLGHDTMYWYKQDSKKFLKIMFSYNNKELIINETVPNRFSPKSPDKAHLNLHINSLELGDSAVYFCASSQDPGGNWDSNQPQHFGDGTRLSIL.

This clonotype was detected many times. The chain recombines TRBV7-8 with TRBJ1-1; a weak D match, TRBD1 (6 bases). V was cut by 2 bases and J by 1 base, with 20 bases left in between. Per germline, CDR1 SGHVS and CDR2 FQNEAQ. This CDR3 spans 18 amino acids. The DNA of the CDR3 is TGTGCCAGCAGCTTACCGGCTACAGGGAGGGGATGGAACACTGAAGCTTTCTTT. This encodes CASSLPATGRGWNTEAFF.

CDR3 bases: TGTGCCAGCAGTTTCTCCCAGGGCAATCAGCCCCAGCATTTT. Protein sequence: CASSFSQGNQPQHF. J is TRBJ1-5 and V is TRBV12-3 or TRBV12-4; D gene unclear. V dropped 3 bases and J dropped 2 bases, with 8 bases sitting between them. This CDR3 comprises 14 residues.

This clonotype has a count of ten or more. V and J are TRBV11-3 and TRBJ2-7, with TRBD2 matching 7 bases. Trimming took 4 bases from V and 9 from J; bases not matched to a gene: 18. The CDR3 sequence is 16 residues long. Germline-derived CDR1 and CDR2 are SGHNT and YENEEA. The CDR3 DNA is TGTGCCAGCAGCTCCCCCCTCTTTGTGGGAGGGCCGACGCAGTACTTC. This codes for CASSSPLFVGGPTQYF.

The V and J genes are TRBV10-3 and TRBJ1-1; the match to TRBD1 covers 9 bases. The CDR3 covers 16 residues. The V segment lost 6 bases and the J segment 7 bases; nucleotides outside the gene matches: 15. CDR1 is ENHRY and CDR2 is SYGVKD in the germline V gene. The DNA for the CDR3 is TGTGCCATCAGAGCCGGGACAGGGAATGGAAAGGGTGAAGCTTTCTTT. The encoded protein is CAIRAGTGNGKGEAFF.

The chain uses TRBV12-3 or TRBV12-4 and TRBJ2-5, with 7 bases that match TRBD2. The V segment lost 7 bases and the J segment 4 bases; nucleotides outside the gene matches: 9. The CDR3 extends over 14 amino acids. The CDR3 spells CASTPGLAVETQYF. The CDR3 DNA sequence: TGTGCCAGCACCCCGGGGCTAGCGGTAGAGACCCAGTACTTC.

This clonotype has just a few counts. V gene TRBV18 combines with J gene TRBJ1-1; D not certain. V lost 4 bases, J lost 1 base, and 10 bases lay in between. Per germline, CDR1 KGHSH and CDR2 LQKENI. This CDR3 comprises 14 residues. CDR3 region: CASSREMGNTEAFF. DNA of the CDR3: TGTGCCAGCTCACGGGAGATGGGGAACACTGAAGCTTTCTTT.

CDR3 protein: CASSFGTSVLISQFF. CDR3 sequence (DNA): TGTGCCAGCAGCTTCGGGACTAGCGTCTTGATCTCCCAGTTCTTC. This chain connects TRBV7-8 to TRBJ2-1; the match to TRBD2 covers 10 bases. Germline values: CDR1 SGHVS, CDR2 FQNEAQ. V dropped 3 bases and J dropped 13; count of bases not matched to a gene: 12. This CDR3 contains 15 residues.

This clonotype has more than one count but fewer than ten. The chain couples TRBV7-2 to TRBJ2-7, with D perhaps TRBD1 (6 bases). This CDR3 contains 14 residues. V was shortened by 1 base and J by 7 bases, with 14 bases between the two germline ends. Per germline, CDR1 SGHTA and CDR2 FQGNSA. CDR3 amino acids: CASSLGGRATEQYF. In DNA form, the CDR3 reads TGTGCCAGCAGCTTAGGGGGGCGAGCTACTGAGCAGTACTTC.

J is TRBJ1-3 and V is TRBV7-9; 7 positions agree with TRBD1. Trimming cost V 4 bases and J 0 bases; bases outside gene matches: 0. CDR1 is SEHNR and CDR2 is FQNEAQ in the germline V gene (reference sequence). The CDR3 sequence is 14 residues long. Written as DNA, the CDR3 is TGTGCCAGCAGCTGGGACAGCTCTGGAAACACCATATATTTT. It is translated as CASSWDSSGNTIYF.

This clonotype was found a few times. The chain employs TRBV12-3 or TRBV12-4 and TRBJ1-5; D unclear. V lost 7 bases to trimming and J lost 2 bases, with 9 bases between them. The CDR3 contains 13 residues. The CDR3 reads CASTPNGNQPQHF. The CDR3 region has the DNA TGTGCCAGCACTCCAAATGGCAATCAGCCCCAGCATTTT.

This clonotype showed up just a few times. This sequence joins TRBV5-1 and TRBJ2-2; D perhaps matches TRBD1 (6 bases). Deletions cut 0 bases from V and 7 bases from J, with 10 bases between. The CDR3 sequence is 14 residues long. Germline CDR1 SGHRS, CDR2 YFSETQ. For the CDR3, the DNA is TGCGCCAGCAGCTTGGAGGGGGAAGGCGGGGAGCTGTTTTTT. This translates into CASSLEGEGGELFF.

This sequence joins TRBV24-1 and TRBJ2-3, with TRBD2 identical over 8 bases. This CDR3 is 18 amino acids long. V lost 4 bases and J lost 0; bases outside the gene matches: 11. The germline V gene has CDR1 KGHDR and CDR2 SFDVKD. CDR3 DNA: TGTGCCACCAGTGACCCGTCATTAGCGGGATTTAGCACAGATACGCAGTATTTT. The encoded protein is CATSDPSLAGFSTDTQYF.

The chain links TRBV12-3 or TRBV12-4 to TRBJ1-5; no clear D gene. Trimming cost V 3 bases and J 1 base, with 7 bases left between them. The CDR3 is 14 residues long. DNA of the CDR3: TGTGCCAGCAGTTTGACTTCGAGCAATCAGCCCCAGCATTTT. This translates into CASSLTSSNQPQHF.

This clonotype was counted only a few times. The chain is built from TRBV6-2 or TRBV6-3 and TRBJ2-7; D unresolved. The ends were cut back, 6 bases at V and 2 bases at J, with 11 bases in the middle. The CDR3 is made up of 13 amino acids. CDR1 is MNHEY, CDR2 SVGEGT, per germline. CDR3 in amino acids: CASSSSPPYEQYF. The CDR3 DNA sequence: TGTGCCAGCAGCTCGAGTCCCCCCTACGAGCAGTACTTC.